This entry is about one TCR beta chain. Germline CDR1 is SGHRS and CDR2 is YFSETQ. V was pared by 0 bases and J by 8 bases, with 20 bases between. The CDR3 consists of 16 residues. This sample stems from a study of blood T cell repertoires in COVID-19. Produced via immunoSEQ multiplex PCR; TCRdb's table is partial and in-frame only. This table has around 160,000 clones, around four fifths appearing once. This rearrangement joins TRBV5-1 to TRBJ1-2; perhaps TRBD1 as D (6 bases). This TCR derives from a woman in her thirties or forties with active or convalescent COVID-19. Source material: peripheral blood. The CDR3 reads CASSLAPGRAQGGYTF. The CDR3 region has the DNA TGCGCCAGCAGCTTGGCCCCCGGTCGAGCTCAGGGGGGCTACACCTTC.